This T cell receptor beta chain was profiled in a study of blood T cell repertoires in COVID-19. Study summary: Spain, Italy and the United States supplied samples that represented acute and convalescent COVID-19. The analysed material was cDNA or gDNA that came from T cells, B-cell-depleted T cells, or PBMCs.

CDR3 length equals 12 residues. In germline, CDR1 is LNHNV, CDR2 YYDKDF (reference sequence). V was pared by 11 bases and J by 2 bases, with 4 bases of the junction left unmatched. TCRdb's table, derived via immunoSEQ multiplex PCR, lists solely in-frame clones and lacks some. The profile shows roughly 150,000 clones, under 80% of them singletons. The rearrangement links TRBV15 to TRBJ2-3; 7 nucleotides line up with TRBD2. What was sequenced was peripheral blood. The TCR was taken from a man in his 60s with acute or convalescent COVID-19. In nucleotides, the CDR3 is TGTGCCGCCGGGAGGAACACAGATACGCAGTATTTT. Its translation: CAAGRNTDTQYF.